The entry that follows covers one T cell receptor beta chain sequence. No antigen is known for it. This sample was included in a study of cytomegalovirus exposure and HLA in healthy donors. Regarding the study as a whole: Available immune exposure information covered CMV serostatus only. Presence/absence analysis assumed near-uniform sequencing depth across donors.

The PCR made use of 60 Vbeta and 13 Jbeta primers. Profiled with immunoSEQ multiplex PCR; TCRdb holds only in-frame clones, not every one. Seen here are some 98,000 clones, 76% observed once, and the top ten hold 1.5% to 2.5%. What was sequenced was PBMCs. This TCR derives from a man aged 35 to 55 in good health and CMV-seronegative.

The CDR3 DNA follows: TGTGCCAGTAGGCTGGTTCCAGGGGGCTTCGGAAACACCATATATTTT. It translates to CASRLVPGGFGNTIYF. The rearrangement joins TRBV19 to TRBJ1-3; 8 bases fit TRBD1. CDR3 length: 16 amino acids. J lost 4 bases, V lost 6 bases, and 11 bases had no gene match. Germline V gene data show CDR1 as LNHDA and CDR2 as SQIVND (reference sequence).